The sequence of this TCR beta chain was determined in a study of shared clonotypes between healthy human individuals. The germline CDR1 and CDR2 sequences are SGHVS and FNYEAQ. V shed 5 bases, J shed 3 bases, and the junction held 7 bases outside the gene matches. The CDR3 has 15 residues. Assay used: immunoSEQ multiplex PCR; TCRdb lists only in-frame clones, some missing. The repertoire consists of some 1,400,000 clones, with around 95% occurring once and the leading ten covering approximately 1%. Worth noting for this clone: Its antigen is not known.

Regarding the study as a whole: Generation probability values for non-shared clonotypes were lower than those for clonotypes shared by all four donors.

V gene TRBV7-6 combines with J gene TRBJ2-3; 8 positions match TRBD2. This TCR was recovered from a young man in good health. Sequencing was done on a sample of naive CD4+ T cells sorted from blood. As for subset: CD45RA+ positively selected. For the CDR3, the DNA is TGTGCCAGCAGCCCCCAGCGGGGGCAGACAGATACGCAGTATTTT. This translates into CASSPQRGQTDTQYF.